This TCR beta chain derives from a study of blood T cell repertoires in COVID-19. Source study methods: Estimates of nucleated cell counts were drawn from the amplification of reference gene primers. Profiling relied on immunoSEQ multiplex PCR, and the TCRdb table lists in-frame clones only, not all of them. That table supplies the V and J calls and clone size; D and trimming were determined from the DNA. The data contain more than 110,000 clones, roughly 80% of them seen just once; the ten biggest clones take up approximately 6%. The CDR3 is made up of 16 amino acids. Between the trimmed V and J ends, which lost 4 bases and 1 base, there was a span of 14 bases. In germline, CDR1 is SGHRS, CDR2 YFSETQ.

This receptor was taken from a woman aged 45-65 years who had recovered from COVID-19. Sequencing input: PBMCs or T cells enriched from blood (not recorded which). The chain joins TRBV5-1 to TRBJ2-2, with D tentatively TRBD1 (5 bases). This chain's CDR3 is CASSVVLQGNTGELFF. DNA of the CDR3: TGCGCCAGCAGCGTTGTGCTGCAGGGGAACACCGGGGAGCTGTTTTTT.